This section outlines one T cell receptor (beta chain) sequence together with its context. Trimming removed 0 bases from V and 6 bases from J, with 11 bases in between. There are 14 residues in the CDR3. The germline V gene encodes CDR1 LNHNV and CDR2 YYDKDF (reference sequence). Patients who underwent sequencing had shown CD8+CD57+ cell expansion by flow cytometry. This specimen comes from a study of CD8+CD57+ T cells in acquired aplastic anemia. Template material for TCR beta VDJ and CDR3 profiling consisted of genomic DNA. TCRdb independently ran MiXCR on the reads; one entry per CDR3 protein. The table records 200,000 or so distinct CDR3 sequences, under 50% of them present only once.

The TCR was taken from a human donor with aplastic anemia. The sample comprised sorted CD4+, CD8+, or CD8+CD57+ T cells (not recorded which) from PBMCs. The rearrangement uses TRBV15 and TRBJ1-2, with a weak D call TRBD1 (5 bases). This CDR3 reads CATSREAGGDGYTF. CDR3 nucleotide sequence: TGTGCCACCAGCAGAGAGGCGGGGGGGGATGGCTACACCTTC.